The sequence of this T cell receptor (beta chain) was determined in a study of response to subunit inactivated influenza vaccine. Study-level findings and limits: Each seasonal flu vaccination may recruit only limited new T cells, authors suggested.

In the case of this clonotype: The antigen is unknown.

The V segment lost 6 bases and the J segment 6 bases; nucleotides outside the gene matches: 4. CDR1 and CDR2 from the germline V gene are SNHLY and FYNNEI. This CDR3 contains 14 residues. TCRdb independently ran MiXCR on the RT-PCR reads; one entry per CDR3 protein. The sample lists around 570,000 distinct CDR3 sequences; less than 8% were seen once. Sample: PBMCs from blood, taken around 25 months after vaccination. The J gene is TRBJ1-5, the V gene TRBV2; TRBD1 agrees at 11 bases. The sequence was collected from a man between 50 and 70 years old who received an inactivated influenza vaccine. The CDR3 spells CASRAGQGAQPQHF. CDR3 coding DNA: TGTGCCAGCAGGGCAGGACAGGGGGCTCAGCCCCAGCATTTT.